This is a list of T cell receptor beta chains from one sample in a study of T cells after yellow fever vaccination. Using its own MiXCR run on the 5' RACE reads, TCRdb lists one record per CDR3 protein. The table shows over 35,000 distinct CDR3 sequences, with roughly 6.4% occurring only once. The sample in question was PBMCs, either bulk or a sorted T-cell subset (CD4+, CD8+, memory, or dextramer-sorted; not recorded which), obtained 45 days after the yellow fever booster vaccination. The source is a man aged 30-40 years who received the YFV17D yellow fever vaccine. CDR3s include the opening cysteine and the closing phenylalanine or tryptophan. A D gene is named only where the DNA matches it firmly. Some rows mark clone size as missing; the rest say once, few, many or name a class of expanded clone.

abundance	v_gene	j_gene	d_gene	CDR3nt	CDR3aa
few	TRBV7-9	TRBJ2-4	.	TGTGCCAGCAGCTTAGTTGGGGGGCAAGGAACCAAAAACATTCAGTACTTC	CASSLVGGQGTKNIQYF
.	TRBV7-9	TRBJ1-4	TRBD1	TGTGCCAGCAGCTTTTCAGGGGGCGAAAAACTGTTTTTT	CASSFSGGEKLFF
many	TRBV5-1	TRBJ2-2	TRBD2	TGCGCCAGCATACGGGAGCGGGGCACCGGGGAGCTGTTTTTT	CASIRERGTGELFF
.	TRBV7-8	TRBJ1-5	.	TGTGCCAGCAGCTTCCTAACTGATGATCAGCCCCAGCATTTT	CASSFLTDDQPQHF
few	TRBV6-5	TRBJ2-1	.	TGTGCCAGCAGTTACTCCATGGGTGAAGATGAGCAGTTCTTC	CASSYSMGEDEQFF
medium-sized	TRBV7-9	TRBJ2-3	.	TGTGCCAGCAGCCCCCGGGACGGACCCACAGATACGCAGTATTTT	CASSPRDGPTDTQYF
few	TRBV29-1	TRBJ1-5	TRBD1	TGCAGCGCGGGACAGGGGAGCGATCAGCCCCAGCATTTT	CSAGQGSDQPQHF
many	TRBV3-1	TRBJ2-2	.	TGTGCCAGCGTCTCACGGGGCAGAACCGGGGAGCTGTTTTTT	CASVSRGRTGELFF
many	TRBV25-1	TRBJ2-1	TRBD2	TGTGCCAGCAGGCACCGGACTAGTTATGAGCAGTTCTTC	CASRHRTSYEQFF
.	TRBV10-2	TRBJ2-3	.	TGCGCCAGCAGTCCGACTAGAACGACAGATACGCAGTATTTT	CASSPTRTTDTQYF
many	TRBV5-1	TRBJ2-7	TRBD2	TGCGCCAGCAAAGAATTGACTAGCAGGTCCTACGAGCAGTACTTC	CASKELTSRSYEQYF
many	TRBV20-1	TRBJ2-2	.	TGCAGTGCTAGAAGGACAGAAACTTACACCGGGGAGCTGTTTTTT	CSARRTETYTGELFF
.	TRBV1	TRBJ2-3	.	TGCACCAGCAGCCAACGGACTAGCGGGAGCACAGATACGCAGTATTTT	CTSSQRTSGSTDTQYF
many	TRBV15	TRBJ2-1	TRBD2	TGTGCCACCAGCATTCTTCTGACTAGCGGATTTACCTACAATGAGCAGTTCTTC	CATSILLTSGFTYNEQFF
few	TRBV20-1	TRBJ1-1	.	TGCAGTGCCCCGGGACCGCTGAACACTGAAGCTTTCTTT	CSAPGPLNTEAFF
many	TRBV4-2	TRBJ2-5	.	TGTGCCAGCAGCCAGGGAGGGACAGATCAAGAGACCCAGTACTTC	CASSQGGTDQETQYF
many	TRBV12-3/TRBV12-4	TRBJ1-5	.	TGTGCCAGCAGTTTCCGGGTGCAGCCCCAGCATTTT	CASSFRVQPQHF
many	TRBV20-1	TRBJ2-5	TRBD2	TGCAGTGCCGCCCGGGGGACTAGCGGGAGGGCCCAAGAGACCCAGTACTTC	CSAARGTSGRAQETQYF
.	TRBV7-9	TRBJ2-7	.	TGTGCCAGCAGTTCCGGGTACTACTACGAGCAGTACTTC	CASSSGYYYEQYF
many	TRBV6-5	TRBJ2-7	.	TGTGCCAGCGAGGACGAAGTCGAGCAGTACTTC	CASEDEVEQYF
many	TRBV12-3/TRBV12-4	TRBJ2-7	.	TGTGCCAGCAGCGTGGGTTACGAGCAGTACTTC	CASSVGYEQYF
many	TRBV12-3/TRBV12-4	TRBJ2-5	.	TGTGCCAGCAGGCCGGGTCAGGCTAAGACCCAGTACTTC	CASRPGQAKTQYF
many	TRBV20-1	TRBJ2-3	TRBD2	TGCAGTGCTAGAGCGGCGGGAGGGCCAATAGATACGCAGTATTTT	CSARAAGGPIDTQYF
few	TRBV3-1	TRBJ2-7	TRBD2	TGTGCCAGCAGCCCTGGGGGGGTCTACGAGCAGTACTTC	CASSPGGVYEQYF
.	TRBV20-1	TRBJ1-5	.	TGCAGTGCTAGTAAGGTGTTTAGGGAGAATCAGCCCCAGCATTTT	CSASKVFRENQPQHF
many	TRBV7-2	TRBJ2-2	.	TGTGCCAGCAGCTTAGGGGGACAATCCGGGGAGCTGTTTTTT	CASSLGGQSGELFF
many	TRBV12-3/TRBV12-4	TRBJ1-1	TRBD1	TGTGCCAGCAGTCCCCGGGGACAGCTGAACACTGAAGCTTTCTTT	CASSPRGQLNTEAFF
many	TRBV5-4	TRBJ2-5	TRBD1	TGTGCCAGCAGCCAACAAGGAAGAGGACAGGGATTGACGTACTTC	CASSQQGRGQGLTYF
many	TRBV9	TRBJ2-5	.	TGTGCCAGCAGCGTAGACCTCGCCCAAGAGACCCAGTACTTC	CASSVDLAQETQYF
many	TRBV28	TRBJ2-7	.	TGTGCCAGCATCTCCAATTTCTACAGCCGCGACGCTTCCTACGAGCAGTACTTC	CASISNFYSRDASYEQYF
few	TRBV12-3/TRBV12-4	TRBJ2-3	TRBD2	TGTGCCAGCAGAAAAACCGGGACGGGGGGTTCATTAGATACGCAGTATTTT	CASRKTGTGGSLDTQYF
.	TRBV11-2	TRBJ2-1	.	TGTGCCAGCGCCAATCGGGGGGCCCCCTACAATGAGCAGTTCTTC	CASANRGAPYNEQFF
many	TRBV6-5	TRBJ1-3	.	TGTGCCAGCAGACTCGGGACCTCCCCGGGAAACACCATATATTTT	CASRLGTSPGNTIYF
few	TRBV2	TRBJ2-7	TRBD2	TGTGCCAGCAGTGTTGGCCCCGGGACTAGCGTCCTACGCTACGAGCAGTACTTC	CASSVGPGTSVLRYEQYF
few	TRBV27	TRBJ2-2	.	TGTGCCAGCAGTCCAGTGAACACCGGGGAGCTGTTTTTT	CASSPVNTGELFF
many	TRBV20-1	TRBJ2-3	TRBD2	TGCAGTGCTAACGGGAGGGCTACCACAGATACGCAGTATTTT	CSANGRATTDTQYF
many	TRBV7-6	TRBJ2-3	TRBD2	TGTGCCAGCAGCTACATAGGTACTAGCGGGACAGATACGCAGTATTTT	CASSYIGTSGTDTQYF
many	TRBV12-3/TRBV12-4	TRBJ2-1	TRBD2	TGTGCCAGCAGTCAAAGGACTAGCGGACACAATGAGCAGTTCTTC	CASSQRTSGHNEQFF
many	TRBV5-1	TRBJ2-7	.	TGCGCCAGCAGCTTGTCCGGGGAGGGGGGCGCGTACTTC	CASSLSGEGGAYF